This T cell receptor (beta chain) appears in the sequencing data of a study of Ad26.COV2.S vaccination and SARS-CoV-2 variants. Study-wide context: Donor allocation was to the COV1001 Ad26.COV2.S trial arm. The authors gave Ad26.COV2.S intramuscularly, either once or twice 56 days apart. General study results and limits: Placebo and vaccine recipients had non-spike TCR breadth that was similar.

With regard to this clone: No antigen is known for it.

Produced via immunoSEQ multiplex PCR; TCRdb's table is partial and in-frame only. Here the sample spans around 300,000 clones, less than 90% being singletons. Described treatment: 15 to 20 received Ad26.COV2.S at low or high dose, single or two shots; about 5 received placebo; per-sample allocation not given. Repertoires come from day 63 after the first vaccine or placebo injection. The receptor's source is a person between 18 and 65 years old who received the Ad26.COV2.S COVID-19 vaccine or a placebo. The sample here was peripheral blood, taken in a trial of Ad26.COV2.S vaccine versus placebo.

The CDR3: CASSIGRGLRTSPYEQYF. CDR3 nucleotide sequence: TGTGCCAGTAGTATAGGACGCGGGCTGAGGACGTCTCCCTACGAGCAGTACTTC. This rearrangement joins TRBV19 to TRBJ2-7, with TRBD2 as a possible D gene (5 bases). Trimming left V 1 base short and J 2 bases short, with 21 bases between. The CDR3 sequence is 18 residues long. Per the germline V gene, CDR1 is LNHDA and CDR2 is SQIVND (reference sequence).